This record looks at one T cell receptor (beta chain) sequence and its context. The V end was cut by 4 bases, the J end by 2 bases, with 11 bases between. This CDR3 is 14 amino acids long. The germline V gene has CDR1 ENHRY and CDR2 SYGVKD. The sample belongs to a study of blood T cell repertoires in COVID-19. Across the study: The analysed material was cDNA or gDNA that came from T cells, B-cell-depleted T cells, or PBMCs.

The data were produced by immunoSEQ multiplex PCR, yet TCRdb's version contains in-frame clones alone and is incomplete. The table shows some 250,000 clones, with about 89% occurring only once. Sequencing was carried out using PBMCs or T cells enriched from blood (not recorded which). This chain links TRBV10-3 with TRBJ2-5; tentative D call: TRBD1 (6 bases). The receptor comes from a man aged 40-50 years who had recovered from COVID-19. DNA of the CDR3: TGTGCCATCAGTGGAGGACAGAGACAAGAGACCCAGTACTTC. Encoded protein: CAISGGQRQETQYF.